These 18 T cell receptor beta chains originate from one sample sequenced in a study of T-cell reconstitution after alpha-beta-depleted transplantation in children. Unique molecular identifiers were used in preparing the TCRbeta library. MiXCR, run by TCRdb on the PCR reads, gives a single entry per CDR3 protein. The sample includes just under 250,000 distinct CDR3 sequences, 25% of them seen just once. The input for sequencing was PBMCs, taken before TCRalphabeta/CD19-depleted stem cell transplant. These receptors came from a girl aged 2-15 years with Fanconi anemia, due to receive a stem cell transplant.

This clonotype has a count of ten or more. The chain combines TRBV20-1 with TRBJ2-5, with 10 positions matching TRBD2. This CDR3 contains 17 residues. CDR1 is DFQATT, CDR2 SNEGSKA, per germline (reference sequence). V trimming: 0 bases; J trimming: 5 bases; junction bases outside the gene matches: 12. The CDR3 DNA follows: TGCAGTGCTAGAGATTATTTGACAGCGGGAGGGCGTGAGACCCAGTACTTC. Translated, it gives CSARDYLTAGGRETQYF.

This clonotype was observed a few times. V and J are TRBV7-2 and TRBJ2-5; the D gene could be TRBD1 or TRBD2 (5 bases each). From germline, CDR1 is SGHTA and CDR2 FQGNSA. V shed 5 bases and J shed 3 bases, with 16 bases lying between them. The CDR3 sequence is 15 residues long. The CDR3 here is CASSPEGLREETQYF. CDR3 nucleotide sequence: TGTGCCAGCAGCCCTGAGGGGCTAAGGGAAGAGACCCAGTACTTC.

The V and J genes are TRBV18 and TRBJ2-7; no definite D call. This CDR3 has 14 residues. V lost 2 bases and J lost 0, with 8 bases in between. Germline CDR1 is KGHSH and CDR2 is LQKENI. The CDR3 region is CASSPDFSSYEQYF. CDR3 nucleotide sequence: TGTGCCAGCTCACCAGATTTCAGCTCCTACGAGCAGTACTTC.

Ten or more counts support this clonotype. J is TRBJ2-5 and V is TRBV24-1, with 7 nucleotides matching TRBD1. J was trimmed by 4 bases and V by 5 bases; bases with no gene match: 9. Germline V gene sequence: CDR1 KGHDR, CDR2 SFDVKD. CDR3 size: 15 residues. CDR3 nucleotide sequence: TGTGCCACCAGTGGTAACAGGGGAACGACAGAGACCCAGTACTTC. Encoded protein: CATSGNRGTTETQYF.

The sample holds one count of this clonotype. The chain uses TRBV18 and TRBJ2-4, with 9 positions matching TRBD2. The V gene end was trimmed by 1 base and the J gene end by 0 bases; junction bases not matched to a gene: 7. The CDR3 is 18 amino acids. From germline, CDR1 is KGHSH and CDR2 LQKENI. The CDR3 is CASSPLLAGPLAKNIQYF. CDR3 sequence (DNA): TGTGCCAGCTCACCACTCCTAGCGGGGCCATTAGCCAAAAACATTCAGTACTTC.

The genes are TRBV20-1 and TRBJ2-7; 10 nucleotides agree with TRBD1. J gave up 3 bases and V 5 bases, and 4 bases lay outside the gene matches. CDR1 is DFQATT, CDR2 SNEGSKA, per germline (reference sequence). CDR3 length equals 13 residues. CDR3 protein: CSAQGQGFYEQYF. The CDR3 region has the DNA TGCAGTGCTCAGGGACAGGGGTTCTACGAGCAGTACTTC.

About this clonotype itself: A much bigger clone sits one base away, suggesting this may be a read error. The V and J genes are TRBV5-6 and TRBJ1-2, with D hard to call. Per the germline V gene, CDR1 is SGHDT and CDR2 is YYEEEE. The length of the CDR3 is 15 residues. The CDR3, as DNA: TGTGCCAGCAGCAGCCACCCGCCAGATGATTATGGCTACAGCTTC. Its protein is CASSSHPPDDYGYSF.

This clonotype was detected ten times or more. The chain recombines TRBV20-1 with TRBJ1-2; TRBD1 aligns across 8 bases. Per the germline V gene, CDR1 is DFQATT and CDR2 is SNEGSKA (reference sequence). The CDR3 contains 13 residues. V lost 6 bases to trimming and J lost 4 bases; unmatched junction nucleotides: 7. CDR3 coding DNA: TGCAGTGCGCTCAGGGGGCATGGCTATGGCTACACCTTC. Its translation: CSALRGHGYGYTF.

This clonotype appeared a few times. The gene calls are TRBV10-3 and TRBJ2-5, with D unclear. The CDR3 runs 11 residues. Germline V gives CDR1 ENHRY, CDR2 SYGVKD. The V and J ends lost 10 bases and 1 base respectively, with 7 bases between them. The CDR3 nucleotides read TGTGCCACCGAAGGCCAAGAGACCCAGTACTTC. It is translated as CATEGQETQYF.

The rearrangement links TRBV20-1 to TRBJ2-7; D might be TRBD2 (7 bases). This CDR3 has 14 residues. Per the germline V gene, CDR1 is DFQATT and CDR2 is SNEGSKA (reference sequence). Trimming took off 3 bases at V and 2 bases at J, with 14 bases between the two ends. The CDR3, as DNA: TGCAGTGCTAGCCTGCGGGGGCGAACCTACGAGCAGTACTTC. It translates to CSASLRGRTYEQYF.

This clonotype was seen only a few times. The CDR3 loop is CASKELETQYF. The CDR3 nucleotides are TGCGCCAGCAAGGAGTTAGAGACCCAGTACTTC. V usage is TRBV5-1 and J usage is TRBJ2-5; D is uncertain. The CDR3 is 11 amino acids. Germline loops: CDR1 SGHRS, CDR2 YFSETQ. Trimming removed 6 bases at V and 4 bases at J, with 7 bases between.

This clonotype was seen repeatedly, ten times or more. This chain joins TRBV20-1 and TRBJ2-3; D possibly uses TRBD1 or TRBD2 (6 bases each). The CDR3 spans 15 residues. Per the germline V gene, CDR1 is DFQATT and CDR2 is SNEGSKA (reference sequence). With 5 bases removed from V and 5 bases from J, the gap between germline ends came to 20 bases. The CDR3 here is CSASWTPGARDTQYF. In DNA form, the CDR3 reads TGCAGTGCTTCCTGGACGCCGGGGGCACGAGATACGCAGTATTTT.

The V and J genes are TRBV6-5 and TRBJ2-7, with D possibly matching TRBD1 (6 bases). With 4 bases removed from V and 0 bases from J, the gap between germline ends came to 13 bases. Germline-derived CDR1 and CDR2 are MNHEY and SVGAGI. The length of the CDR3 is 15 residues. This CDR3 is CASSWDITSSYEQYF. DNA of the CDR3: TGTGCCAGCAGTTGGGACATCACGAGCTCCTACGAGCAGTACTTC.

As DNA, the CDR3 is TGTGCCAGCAGTTATCGGCTTGAAAAACTGTTTTTT. Translation gives CASSYRLEKLFF. The rearrangement joins TRBV6-6 to TRBJ1-4; D not certain. Germline loops: CDR1 MNHNY, CDR2 SVGAGI (reference sequence). V lost 3 bases and J 7 bases, leaving 6 bases between the germline ends. The CDR3 is 12 amino acids.

On this clonotype: Being one base from a much bigger clone, this may be a read error. The J gene is TRBJ1-2, the V gene TRBV29-1; TRBD1 matches 7 bases. This CDR3 region has 13 residues. Germline values: CDR1 SQVTM, CDR2 ANQGSEA. The ends lost 4 bases at V and 4 bases at J; junction bases unmatched: 6. DNA of the CDR3: TGCAGCGTTGGAGGGACAGACTCCTATGGCTACACCTTC. It translates to CSVGGTDSYGYTF.

This clonotype was picked up many times. This sequence joins TRBV20-1 and TRBJ2-1; D is unresolved. V lost 1 base and J 7 bases, leaving 11 bases between the germline ends. CDR3 length equals 13 residues. Germline lookup yields CDR1 DFQATT and CDR2 SNEGSKA (reference sequence). The CDR3 DNA reads as TGCAGTGCTAGAGGCACAGTATGGAATGAGCAGTTCTTC. Amino acid sequence: CSARGTVWNEQFF.

CDR3 sequence: CASSTGTSRLETQYF. The CDR3 nucleotides read TGTGCCAGCAGCACTGGGACTAGCCGACTGGAGACCCAGTACTTC. The chain uses TRBV7-9 and TRBJ2-5; 9 nucleotides agree with TRBD2. CDR1 is SEHNR, CDR2 FQNEAQ, per germline (reference sequence). The trim removed 5 bases at V and 5 bases at J, leaving 9 bases unmatched. The length of the CDR3 is 15 residues.

This chain joins TRBV7-2 and TRBJ2-7; TRBD2 agrees at 9 bases. Germline lookup yields CDR1 SGHTA and CDR2 FQGNSA. V lost 5 bases to trimming and J lost 6 bases; unmatched junction nucleotides: 8. This CDR3 contains 14 residues. CDR3 protein: CASSGLAGVGEQYF. Written as DNA, the CDR3 is TGTGCCAGCAGCGGCTTAGCGGGAGTGGGCGAGCAGTACTTC.